The source of this TCR beta chain is a study of breast tumors, draining lymph nodes, adjacent tissues. TCRdb reprocessed the multiplex PCR reads via MiXCR and lists one record per CDR3 protein. Of about 130,000 distinct CDR3 sequences in the sample, 15% to 20% were seen once. Concerning this clonotype: The target antigen is unknown. Possible read error: a much larger clone is one base away.

General study points: Findings are consistent with lymph node origin and intratumoral expansion of most tumor T cells. The lymph node origin of tumor T cells was framed as consistent with a hypothesis, not demonstrated. Tumors had less TCR diversity than lymph nodes, more than nontumor tissue.

Axillary draining lymph nodes of breast cancer patients supplied the node samples. Source material: axillary lymph node tissue. The TCR originated in a female donor with breast cancer. Some clones in this sample may be carry-over from other donors' samples.

This chain's CDR3 is CACSRVQTDTQYF. In nucleotides, the CDR3 is TGTGCCTGCAGCAGGGTTCAGACAGATACGCAGTATTTT. The chain is built from TRBV7-3 and TRBJ2-3, with D perhaps TRBD1 (5 bases). CDR3 length equals 13 residues. The germline V gene encodes CDR1 SGHTA and CDR2 FQGTGA.